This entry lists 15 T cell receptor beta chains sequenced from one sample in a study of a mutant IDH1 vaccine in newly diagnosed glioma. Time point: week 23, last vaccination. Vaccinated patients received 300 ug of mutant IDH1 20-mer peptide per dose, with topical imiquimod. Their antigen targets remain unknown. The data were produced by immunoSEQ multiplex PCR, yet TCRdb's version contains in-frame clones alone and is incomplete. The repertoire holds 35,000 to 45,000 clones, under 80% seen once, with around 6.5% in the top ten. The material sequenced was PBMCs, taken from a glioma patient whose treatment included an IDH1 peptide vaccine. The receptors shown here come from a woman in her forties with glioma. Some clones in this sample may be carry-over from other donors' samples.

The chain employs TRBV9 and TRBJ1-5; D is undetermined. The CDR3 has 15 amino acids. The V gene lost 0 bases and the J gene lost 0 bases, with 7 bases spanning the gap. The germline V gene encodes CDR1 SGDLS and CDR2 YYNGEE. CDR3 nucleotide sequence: TGTGCCAGCAGCGTAGACGGATATAGCAATCAGCCCCAGCATTTT. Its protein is CASSVDGYSNQPQHF.

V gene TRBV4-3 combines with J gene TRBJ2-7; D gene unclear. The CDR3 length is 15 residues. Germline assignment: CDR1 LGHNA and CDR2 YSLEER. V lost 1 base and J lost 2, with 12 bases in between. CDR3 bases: TGCGCCAGCAGCCAAGGAACCTCCCCCGCCTACGAGCAGTACTTC. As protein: CASSQGTSPAYEQYF.

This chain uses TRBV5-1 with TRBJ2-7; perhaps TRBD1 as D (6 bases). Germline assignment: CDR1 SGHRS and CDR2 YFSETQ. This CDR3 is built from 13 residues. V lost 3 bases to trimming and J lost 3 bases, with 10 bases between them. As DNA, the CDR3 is TGCGCCAGCAGCTACTCACAGGGCTACGAGCAGTACTTC. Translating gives CASSYSQGYEQYF.

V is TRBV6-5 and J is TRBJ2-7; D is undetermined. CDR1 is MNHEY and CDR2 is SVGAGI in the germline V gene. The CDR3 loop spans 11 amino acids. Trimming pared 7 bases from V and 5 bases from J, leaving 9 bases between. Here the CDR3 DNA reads TGTGCCAGCACTACTTCACACGAGCAGTACTTC. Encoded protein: CASTTSHEQYF.

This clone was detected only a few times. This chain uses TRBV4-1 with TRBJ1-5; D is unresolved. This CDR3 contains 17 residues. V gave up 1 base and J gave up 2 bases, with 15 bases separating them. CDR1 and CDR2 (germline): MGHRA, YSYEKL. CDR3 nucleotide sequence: TGCGCCAGCAGCCAAGGGCCAGCTTGGGATGGCAATCAGCCCCAGCATTTT. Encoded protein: CASSQGPAWDGNQPQHF.

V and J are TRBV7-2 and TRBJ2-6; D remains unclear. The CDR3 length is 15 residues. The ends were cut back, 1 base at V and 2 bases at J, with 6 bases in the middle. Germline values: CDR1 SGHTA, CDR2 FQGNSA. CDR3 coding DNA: TGTGCCAGCAGCTTAGATTCTGCTGGGGCCAACGTCCTGACTTTC. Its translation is CASSLDSAGANVLTF. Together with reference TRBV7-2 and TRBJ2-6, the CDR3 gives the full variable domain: GAGVSQSPSNKVTEKGKDVELRCDPISGHTALYWYRQSLGQGLEFLIYFQGNSAPDKSGLPSDRFSAERTGGSVSTLTIQRTQQEDSAVYLCASSLDSAGANVLTFGAGSRLTVL.

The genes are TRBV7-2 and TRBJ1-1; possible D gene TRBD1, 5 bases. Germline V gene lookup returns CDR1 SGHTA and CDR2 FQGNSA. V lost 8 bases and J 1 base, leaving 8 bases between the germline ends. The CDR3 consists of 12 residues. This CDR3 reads CASGGRNTEAFF. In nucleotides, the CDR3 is TGTGCCAGCGGGGGAAGGAACACTGAAGCTTTCTTT.

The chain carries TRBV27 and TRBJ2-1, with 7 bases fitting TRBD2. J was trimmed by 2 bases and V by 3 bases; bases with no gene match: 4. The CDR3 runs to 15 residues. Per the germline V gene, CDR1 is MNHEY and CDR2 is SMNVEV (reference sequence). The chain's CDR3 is CASSLVAGAYNEQFF. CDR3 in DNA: TGTGCCAGCAGTTTGGTGGCGGGAGCCTACAATGAGCAGTTCTTC.

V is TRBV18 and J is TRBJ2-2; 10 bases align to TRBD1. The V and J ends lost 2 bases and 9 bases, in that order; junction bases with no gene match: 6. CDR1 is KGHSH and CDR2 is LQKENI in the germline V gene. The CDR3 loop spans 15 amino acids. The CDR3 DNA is TGTGCCAGCTCACCAGTGAGACAGGGGGCCCGGGAGCTGTTTTTT. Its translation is CASSPVRQGARELFF.

CDR3 loop: CASSWREPPREQYF. The CDR3, as DNA: TGTGCCAGCAGCTGGAGAGAACCGCCTCGGGAGCAGTACTTC. The chain combines TRBV7-8 with TRBJ2-7; D ambiguous. This CDR3 is built from 14 residues. CDR1 is SGHVS, CDR2 FQNEAQ, per germline. The V and J ends lost 4 bases and 7 bases respectively, with 17 bases between them.

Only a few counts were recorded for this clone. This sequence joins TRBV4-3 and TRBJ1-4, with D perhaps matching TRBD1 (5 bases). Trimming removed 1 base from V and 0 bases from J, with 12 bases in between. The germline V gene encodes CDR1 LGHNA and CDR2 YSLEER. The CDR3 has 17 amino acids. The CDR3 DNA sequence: TGCGCCAGCAGCCAAGGATCGGGGGGGGCAACTAATGAAAAACTGTTTTTT. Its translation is CASSQGSGGATNEKLFF.

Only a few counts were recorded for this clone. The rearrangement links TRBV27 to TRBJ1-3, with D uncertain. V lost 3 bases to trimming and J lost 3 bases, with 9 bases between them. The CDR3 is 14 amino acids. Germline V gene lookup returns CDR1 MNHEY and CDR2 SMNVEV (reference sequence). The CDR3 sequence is CASSFSGNGNTIYF. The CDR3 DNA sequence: TGTGCCAGCAGTTTCTCGGGGAATGGAAACACCATATATTTT.

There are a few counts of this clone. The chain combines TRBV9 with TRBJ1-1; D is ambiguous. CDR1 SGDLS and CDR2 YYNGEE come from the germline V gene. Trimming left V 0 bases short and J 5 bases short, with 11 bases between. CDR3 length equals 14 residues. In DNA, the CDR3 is TGTGCCAGCAGCGTAGCTTCAGTTGCGACTGAAGCTTTCTTT. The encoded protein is CASSVASVATEAFF.

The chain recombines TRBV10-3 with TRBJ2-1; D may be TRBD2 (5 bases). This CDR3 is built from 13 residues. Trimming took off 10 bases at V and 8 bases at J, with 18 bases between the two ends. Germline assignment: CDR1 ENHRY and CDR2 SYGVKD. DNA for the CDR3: TGTGCCACTAAAGGTGGAGCGGTCGATGAGCAGTTCTTC. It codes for CATKGGAVDEQFF.

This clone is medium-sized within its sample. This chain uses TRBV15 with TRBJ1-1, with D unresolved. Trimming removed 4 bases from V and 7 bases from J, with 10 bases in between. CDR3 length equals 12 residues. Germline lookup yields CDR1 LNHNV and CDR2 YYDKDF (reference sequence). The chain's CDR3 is CATSTGRNEAFF. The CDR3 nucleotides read TGTGCCACCAGCACTGGGCGAAATGAAGCTTTCTTT.